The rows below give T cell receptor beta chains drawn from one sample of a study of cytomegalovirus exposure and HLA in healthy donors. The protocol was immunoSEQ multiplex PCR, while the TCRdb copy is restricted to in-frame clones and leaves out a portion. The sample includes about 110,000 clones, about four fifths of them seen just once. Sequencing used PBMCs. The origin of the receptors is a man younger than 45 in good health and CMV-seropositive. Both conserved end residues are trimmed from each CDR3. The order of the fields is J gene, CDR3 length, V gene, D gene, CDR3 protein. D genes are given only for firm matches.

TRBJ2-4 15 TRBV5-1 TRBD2 ASSLAPEAGGSSIQY
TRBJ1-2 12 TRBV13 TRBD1 ASSSVTGEYGYT
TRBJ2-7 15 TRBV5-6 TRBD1 ASSLSIGTGLSYEQY
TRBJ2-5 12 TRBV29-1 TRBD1 SVGQGVLQETQY
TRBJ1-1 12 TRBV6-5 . ASSYLPGQIAAF
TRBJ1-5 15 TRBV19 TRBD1 ATTRTGVGHSNQPQH
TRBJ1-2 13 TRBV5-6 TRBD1 ASSWGTGASYGYT
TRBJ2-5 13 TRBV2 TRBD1 ASSYRRTGQETQY
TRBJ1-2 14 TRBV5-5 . ASSLDGERDMYGYT
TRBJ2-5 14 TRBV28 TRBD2 ASTTISGGAWETQY
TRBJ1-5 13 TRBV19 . ASSIDRDSNQPQH
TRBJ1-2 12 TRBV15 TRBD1 ATSRDRQGTGYT
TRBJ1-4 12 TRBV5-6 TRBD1 ASSLVGTDEKLF
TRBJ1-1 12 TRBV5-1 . ASSPRTEVSEAF
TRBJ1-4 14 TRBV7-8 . ASSDFRTPKGEKLF
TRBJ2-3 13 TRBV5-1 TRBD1 ASSLVTGGTDTQY
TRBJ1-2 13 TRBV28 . ASSSSGGRLNGYT
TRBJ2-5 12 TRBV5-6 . ASSSLGAGETQY
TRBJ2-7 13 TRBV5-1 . ASSLAVGQTYEQY
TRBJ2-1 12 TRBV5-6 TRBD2 ASSLTSGIHEQF
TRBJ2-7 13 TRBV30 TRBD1 AWEPVRDRGYEQY
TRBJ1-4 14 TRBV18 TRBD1 ASSPPGTAGGEKLF
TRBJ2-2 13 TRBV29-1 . SVVVGPHNTGELF
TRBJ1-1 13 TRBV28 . ASISGSLMNTEAF
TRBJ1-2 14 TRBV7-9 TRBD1 ASSSVGDRTAYGYT
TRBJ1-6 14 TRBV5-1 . ASSRVPEGRNSPLH
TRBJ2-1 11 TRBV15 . ATSRDRSNEQF
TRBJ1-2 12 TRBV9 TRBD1 ASSVVRDSYGYT
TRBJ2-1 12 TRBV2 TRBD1 ASTDRASYNEQF
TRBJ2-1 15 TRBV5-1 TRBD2 ASSLPGLAGETNEQF
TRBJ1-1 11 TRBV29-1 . SVLSGRDTEAF
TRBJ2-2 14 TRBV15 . ATSSPKGGAAGELF
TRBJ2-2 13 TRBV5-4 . ASTNRTARPGELF
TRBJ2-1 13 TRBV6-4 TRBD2 ASSTLAGALNEQF
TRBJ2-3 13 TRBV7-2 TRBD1 ASSLYRGVLDTQY
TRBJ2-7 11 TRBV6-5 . ASSSPGWGEQY
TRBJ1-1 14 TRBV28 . ASSSPVDIQNTEAF
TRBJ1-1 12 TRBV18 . ASSPSQAYTEAF
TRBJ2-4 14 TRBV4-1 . ASSQGRPGVKNIQY
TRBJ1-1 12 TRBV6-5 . ASSYVRHGTEAF